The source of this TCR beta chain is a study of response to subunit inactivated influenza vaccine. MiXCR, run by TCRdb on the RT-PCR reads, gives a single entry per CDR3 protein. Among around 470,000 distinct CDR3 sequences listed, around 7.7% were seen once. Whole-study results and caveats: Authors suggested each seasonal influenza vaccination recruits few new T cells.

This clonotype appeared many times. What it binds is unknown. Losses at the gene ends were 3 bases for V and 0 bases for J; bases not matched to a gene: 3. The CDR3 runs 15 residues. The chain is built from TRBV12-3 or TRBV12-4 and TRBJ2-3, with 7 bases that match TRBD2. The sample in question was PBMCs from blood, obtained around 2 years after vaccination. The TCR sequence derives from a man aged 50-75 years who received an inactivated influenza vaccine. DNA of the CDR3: TGTGCCAGCAGTTTGTCGGGGGGTAGCACAGATACGCAGTATTTT. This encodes CASSLSGGSTDTQYF.